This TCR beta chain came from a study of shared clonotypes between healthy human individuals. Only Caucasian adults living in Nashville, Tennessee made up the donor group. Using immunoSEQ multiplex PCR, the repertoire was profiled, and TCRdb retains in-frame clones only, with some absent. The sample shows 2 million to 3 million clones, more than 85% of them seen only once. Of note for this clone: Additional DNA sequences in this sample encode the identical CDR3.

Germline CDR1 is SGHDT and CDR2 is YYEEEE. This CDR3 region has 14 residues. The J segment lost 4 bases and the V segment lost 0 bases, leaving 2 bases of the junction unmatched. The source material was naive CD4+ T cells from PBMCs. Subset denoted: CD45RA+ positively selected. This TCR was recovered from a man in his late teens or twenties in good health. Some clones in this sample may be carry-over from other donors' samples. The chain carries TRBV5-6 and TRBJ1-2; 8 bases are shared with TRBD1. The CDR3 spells CASSLDRGIYGYTF. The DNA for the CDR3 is TGTGCCAGCAGCTTGGACAGGGGGATCTATGGCTACACCTTC.